This entry lists 8 T cell receptor beta chains sequenced from one sample in a study of cytomegalovirus exposure and HLA in healthy donors. In the PCR, 60 Vbeta and 13 Jbeta primers were used. Assay used: immunoSEQ multiplex PCR; TCRdb lists only in-frame clones, some missing. Of 100,000 to 150,000 clones listed, roughly 66% were seen once; the top ten hold less than 5%. Sequences were obtained from PBMCs. These receptors all stem from a man in his 60s in good health and CMV-seropositive.

On this clone: The sample holds other DNA sequences that translate to the same CDR3. This chain joins TRBV5-1 and TRBJ2-5, with D perhaps matching TRBD2 (6 bases). Trimming took off 4 bases at V and 5 bases at J, with 15 bases between the two ends. Looked up from germline, CDR1 is SGHRS and CDR2 is YFSETQ. The CDR3 runs 14 residues. The CDR3 loop is CASSDAGGGETQYF. CDR3 in DNA: TGCGCCAGCAGCGACGCCGGTGGGGGGGAGACCCAGTACTTC.

This clone was detected only a few times. CDR3 DNA sequence: TGTGCCAGCAGCAGACAGGGGAGCAATCAGCCCCAGCATTTT. The encoded protein is CASSRQGSNQPQHF. The chain employs TRBV27 and TRBJ1-5; 8 bases are shared with TRBD1. The CDR3 totals 14 residues. Germline assignment: CDR1 MNHEY and CDR2 SMNVEV (reference sequence). With 6 bases clipped from V and 1 base from J, the junction kept 2 bases outside the gene matches.

This chain uses TRBV9 with TRBJ1-1; TRBD1 matches 12 bases. The CDR3 loop spans 17 amino acids. CDR1 is SGDLS and CDR2 is YYNGEE in the germline V gene. Unmatched junction bases numbered 8, after V lost 2 bases and J lost 3 bases. The CDR3 sequence is CASSVGQGAGMDTEAFF. The CDR3 DNA reads as TGTGCCAGCAGCGTGGGACAGGGGGCCGGCATGGACACTGAAGCTTTCTTT.

The rearrangement links TRBV15 to TRBJ1-1; possibly TRBD1 for D (6 bases). V lost 1 base, J lost 5 bases, and 17 bases lay in between. CDR3 length equals 16 residues. The germline gives CDR1 LNHNV, CDR2 YYDKDF (reference sequence). CDR3 loop: CATSRGRGATSTEAFF. The CDR3 coding sequence is TGTGCCACCAGCAGAGGTCGGGGGGCAACGAGTACTGAAGCTTTCTTT. Full variable domain (outside the CDR3, taken from reference TRBV15 and TRBJ1-1): DAMVIQNPRYQVTQFGKPVTLSCSQTLNHNVMYWYQQKSSQAPKLLFHYYDKDFNNEADTPDNFQSRRPNTSFCFLDIRSPGLGDTAMYLCATSRGRGATSTEAFFGQGTRLTVV.

The rearrangement joins TRBV5-4 to TRBJ2-1; TRBD2 is a possible D gene (6 bases). V lost 0 bases and J 1 base, leaving 11 bases between the germline ends. This CDR3 is 16 amino acids long. Germline CDR1 reads SGHNT; CDR2 reads YYREEE (reference sequence). CDR3 region: CASSLGSAGSYNEQFF. The CDR3 DNA reads as TGTGCCAGCAGCTTGGGTTCGGCGGGGTCCTACAATGAGCAGTTCTTC.

The V gene is TRBV5-1, the J gene TRBJ2-5; D remains ambiguous. Trimming took 3 bases from V and 0 from J, leaving 3 bases between them. The germline V gene has CDR1 SGHRS and CDR2 YFSETQ. The CDR3 covers 12 residues. CDR3 nucleotide sequence: TGCGCCAGCAGCTCGTACCAAGAGACCCAGTACTTC. Protein: CASSSYQETQYF.

The chain carries TRBV19 and TRBJ2-1; TRBD1 aligns across 9 bases. Germline CDR1 LNHDA, CDR2 SQIVND (reference sequence). The CDR3 contains 15 residues. V dropped 7 bases and J dropped 7; count of bases not matched to a gene: 11. CDR3 coding DNA: TGTGCCAGTACCCCGGGACAGGGTCTTAGGAATGAGCAGTTCTTC. Amino acid sequence: CASTPGQGLRNEQFF.

The chain employs TRBV28 and TRBJ1-5; 7 nucleotides line up with TRBD1. V shed 5 bases, J shed 10 bases, and the junction held 5 bases outside the gene matches. Per germline, CDR1 MDHEN and CDR2 SYDVKM. The CDR3 length is 12 residues. CDR3 sequence: CASSVQGIPQHF. For the CDR3, the DNA is TGTGCCAGCAGTGTACAGGGGATCCCCCAGCATTTT.